The rows below give T cell receptor beta chains drawn from one sample of a study of shared clonotypes between healthy human individuals. Repertoires were generated with immunoSEQ multiplex PCR, while TCRdb's copy carries only in-frame clones and drops some. The sample holds about 2.4 million clones, over 85% seen once. Sequenced sample: naive CD4+ T cells from PBMCs. The receptors come from a man aged 18 to 35 in good health. Some clones in this sample may be carry-over from other donors' samples. Both conserved end residues are part of each CDR3. Clone size, where shown, is once, few, many, or a class for clones that have expanded.

clone size,J gene,V gene,CDR3 protein
.,TRBJ1-2,TRBV6-4,CASSEGTGVDYGYTF
.,TRBJ2-5,TRBV9,CASSVRGAETQYF
.,TRBJ2-3,TRBV30,CAWSFGEDTQYF
once,TRBJ2-7,TRBV11-2,CASSLSLAGGRFTYEQYF
.,TRBJ1-2,TRBV9,CASSVAPRGSDGYTF
.,TRBJ2-5,TRBV4-3,CASSQDRLEQGEETQYF
.,TRBJ1-5,TRBV19,CASSMGRGRYSNQPQHF
.,TRBJ2-5,TRBV25-1,CASTPWTGEEETQYF
.,TRBJ2-5,TRBV7-9,CASNSTGNFRETQYF
.,TRBJ2-7,TRBV27,CASRQWAQTSYEQYF
.,TRBJ2-1,TRBV7-9,CASSYTGTINEQFF
.,TRBJ1-2,TRBV29-1,CSVEIGNRVSGYTF
once,TRBJ2-7,TRBV10-1,CASSEILVSYEQYF